This TCR beta chain originates from a study of T-cell memory formation after mild COVID-19. The length of the CDR3 is 12 residues. V was cut by 1 base and J by 7 bases, with 6 bases left in between. Germline V gene sequence: CDR1 SGHTS, CDR2 YDEGEE. In its sample, this clonotype was seen many times. MiXCR, run by TCRdb on the 5' RACE reads, gives a single entry per CDR3 protein. The sample yields under 550,000 distinct CDR3 sequences, 18% seen once. Sequenced input: PBMCs or a T cell subset sorted from them (not recorded which). The chain joins TRBV5-8 to TRBJ2-1; D is uncertain. This receptor was obtained from a young man who had mild COVID-19 (a few samples of this study predate the infection). Cell type and time point are not known. CDR3 region: CASSLFGNEQFF. CDR3 coding DNA: TGTGCCAGCAGCTTGTTCGGAAATGAGCAGTTCTTC.